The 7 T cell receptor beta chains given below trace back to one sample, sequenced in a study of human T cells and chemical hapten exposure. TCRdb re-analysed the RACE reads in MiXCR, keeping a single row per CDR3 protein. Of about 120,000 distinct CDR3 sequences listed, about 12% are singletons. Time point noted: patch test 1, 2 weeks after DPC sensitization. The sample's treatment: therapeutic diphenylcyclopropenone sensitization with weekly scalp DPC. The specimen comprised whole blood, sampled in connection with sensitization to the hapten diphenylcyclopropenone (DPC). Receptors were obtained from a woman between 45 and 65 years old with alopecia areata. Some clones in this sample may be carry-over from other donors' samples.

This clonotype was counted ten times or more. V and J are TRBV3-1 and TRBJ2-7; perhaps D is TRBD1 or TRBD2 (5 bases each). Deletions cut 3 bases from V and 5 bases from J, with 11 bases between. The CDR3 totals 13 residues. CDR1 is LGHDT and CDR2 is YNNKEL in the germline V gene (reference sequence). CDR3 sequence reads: CASSHPSGHEQYF. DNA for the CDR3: TGTGCCAGCAGCCACCCCTCGGGGCACGAGCAGTACTTC.

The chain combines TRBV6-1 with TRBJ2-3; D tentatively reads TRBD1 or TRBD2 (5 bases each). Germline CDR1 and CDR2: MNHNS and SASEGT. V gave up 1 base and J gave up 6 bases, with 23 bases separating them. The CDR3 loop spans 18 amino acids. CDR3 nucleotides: TGTGCCAGCAGTGAAGTCCCGCTCACTAGGGGAATCCCTGATACGCAGTATTTT. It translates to CASSEVPLTRGIPDTQYF.

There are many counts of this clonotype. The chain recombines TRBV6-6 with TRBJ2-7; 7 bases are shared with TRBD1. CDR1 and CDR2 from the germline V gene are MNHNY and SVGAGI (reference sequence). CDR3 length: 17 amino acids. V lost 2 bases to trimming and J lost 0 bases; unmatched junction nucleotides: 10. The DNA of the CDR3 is TGTGCCAGCAGTTACGGGTCGGGACAGCGGATCTCCTACGAGCAGTACTTC. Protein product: CASSYGSGQRISYEQYF.

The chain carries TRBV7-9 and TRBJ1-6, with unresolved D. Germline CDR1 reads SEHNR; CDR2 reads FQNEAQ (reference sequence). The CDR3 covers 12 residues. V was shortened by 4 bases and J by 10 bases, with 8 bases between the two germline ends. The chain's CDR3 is CASSSLGSPLHF. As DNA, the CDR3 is TGTGCCAGCAGCTCCCTAGGGTCACCCCTCCACTTT.

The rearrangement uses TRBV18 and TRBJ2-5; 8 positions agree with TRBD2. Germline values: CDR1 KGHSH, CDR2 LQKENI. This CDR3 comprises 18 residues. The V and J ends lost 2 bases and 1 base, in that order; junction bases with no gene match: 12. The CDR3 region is CASSPNLLGLVSQETQYF. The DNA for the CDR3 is TGTGCCAGCTCACCAAACCTACTGGGACTAGTCAGCCAAGAGACCCAGTACTTC. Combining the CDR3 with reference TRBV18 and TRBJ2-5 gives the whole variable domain NAGVMQNPRHLVRRRGQEARLRCSPMKGHSHVYWYRQLPEEGLKFMVYLQKENIIDESGMPKERFSAEFPKEGPSILRIQQVVRGDSAAYFCASSPNLLGLVSQETQYFGPGTRLLVL.

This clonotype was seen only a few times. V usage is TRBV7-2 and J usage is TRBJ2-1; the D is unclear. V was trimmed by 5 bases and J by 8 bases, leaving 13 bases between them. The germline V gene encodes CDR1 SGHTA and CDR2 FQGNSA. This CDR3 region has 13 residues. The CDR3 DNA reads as TGTGCCAGCAGCCCCCCCGAGAGGTATGAGCAGTTCTTC. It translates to CASSPPERYEQFF.

As DNA, the CDR3 is TGTGCCAGCAGCGCATGGGACAGGGGTAACACTGAAGCTTTCTTT. Translation gives CASSAWDRGNTEAFF. The chain uses TRBV5-4 and TRBJ1-1, with 10 nucleotides matching TRBD1. Germline V gene sequence: CDR1 SGHNT, CDR2 YYREEE (reference sequence). After removal of 4 bases from V and 2 bases from J, the junction contained 5 bases not matched to a gene. This CDR3 has 15 residues.